Described below is a single T cell receptor beta chain sequence and its context. This sample was taken from a study of cytomegalovirus exposure and HLA in healthy donors. PCR involved 60 Vbeta and 13 Jbeta primers. Assay used: immunoSEQ multiplex PCR; TCRdb lists only in-frame clones, some missing. The data hold tens of thousands of clones, with 70% to 85% observed a single time. Trimming removed 7 bases from V and 5 bases from J; junction bases left unmatched: 7. The CDR3 spans 13 residues. In germline, CDR1 is MNHNS, CDR2 SASEGT. V gene TRBV6-1 combines with J gene TRBJ2-5; TRBD1 matches at 7 bases. Sequencing was carried out using PBMCs. The clonotype was recovered from a human donor in good health. The CDR3, as DNA: TGTGCCAGCACATCGACAGGGCTTGAGACCCAGTACTTC. Translation gives CASTSTGLETQYF.